What follows are 19 T cell receptor beta chains derived from one specimen sequenced in a study of blood T cells in healthy people across ages. PCR was performed a second time for roughly 7 to 12 cycles using a sample-barcoded 5' primer and a J-beta primer mix. From the 5' RACE reads, TCRdb called clonotypes with MiXCR, one entry per CDR3 protein. The repertoire holds around 1,100,000 distinct CDR3 sequences, with under 40% as singletons. Specimen: blood. The receptors originated from a man younger than 35 in good health.

The chain carries TRBV7-2 and TRBJ2-7; D remains unclear. The CDR3 covers 15 residues. The V end lost 5 bases, the J end lost 1 base, and 15 bases lay between the germline ends. CDR1 and CDR2 (germline): SGHTA, FQGNSA. This chain's CDR3 is CASSQHPQSSYEQYF. In DNA, the CDR3 is TGTGCCAGCAGCCAGCACCCTCAGAGTTCCTACGAGCAGTACTTC.

This clonotype was observed a few times. This rearrangement joins TRBV9 to TRBJ2-7; no definite D call. V gave up 0 bases and J gave up 2 bases, with 6 bases separating them. Germline CDR1 and CDR2: SGDLS and YYNGEE. This CDR3 spans 13 amino acids. CDR3 sequence: CASSVGEAYEQYF. DNA of the CDR3: TGTGCCAGCAGCGTAGGAGAAGCCTACGAGCAGTACTTC. The full variable domain, rest sourced from reference TRBV9 and TRBJ2-7, is DSGVTQTPKHLITATGQRVTLRCSPRSGDLSVYWYQQSLDQGLQFLIQYYNGEERAKGNILERFSAQQFPDLHSELNLSSLELGDSALYFCASSVGEAYEQYFGPGTRLTVT.

This clonotype has a handful of counts. The CDR3 sequence: CSGGEEEGTQYF. In DNA form, the CDR3 reads TGCAGCGGTGGGGAGGAGGAAGGGACCCAGTACTTC. The J gene is TRBJ2-5, the V gene TRBV29-1; tentatively, D is TRBD2 (6 bases). The germline V gene encodes CDR1 SQVTM and CDR2 ANQGSEA. The CDR3 is 12 residues long. V gave up 7 bases and J gave up 7 bases, with 16 bases separating them.

This clonotype was picked up many times. V and J are TRBV6-5 and TRBJ1-1; D is unclear. Between the trimmed V and J ends, which lost 2 bases and 1 base, there was a span of 5 bases. The CDR3 spans 13 residues. Per the germline V gene, CDR1 is MNHEY and CDR2 is SVGAGI. The CDR3 is CASSYGRNTEAFF. CDR3 coding DNA: TGTGCCAGCAGTTACGGAAGGAACACTGAAGCTTTCTTT.

The chain combines TRBV12-3 or TRBV12-4 with TRBJ2-1; weak D call: TRBD1 (5 bases). This CDR3 has 14 amino acids. Trimming pared 6 bases from V and 6 bases from J, leaving 15 bases between. CDR3 loop: CASSDSWGFNEQFF. The CDR3 DNA reads as TGTGCCAGCAGCGACAGTTGGGGCTTCAATGAGCAGTTCTTC.

This chain joins TRBV20-1 and TRBJ1-2, with D perhaps TRBD1 (5 bases). The CDR3 is made up of 11 amino acids. Germline CDR1 DFQATT, CDR2 SNEGSKA (reference sequence). The CDR3 sequence: CSAAGNYGYTF. CDR3 nucleotides: TGCAGCGCCGCAGGGAACTATGGCTACACCTTC.

This clonotype was detected only a few times. The genes are TRBV20-1 and TRBJ1-5, with D hard to call. Trimming cost V 0 bases and J 0 bases, with 9 bases left between them. Per germline, CDR1 DFQATT and CDR2 SNEGSKA (reference sequence). This CDR3 spans 15 amino acids. The CDR3 loop is CSARDRGNSNQPQHF. In nucleotides, the CDR3 is TGCAGTGCTAGAGATCGAGGGAATAGCAATCAGCCCCAGCATTTT.

V and J are TRBV5-6 and TRBJ2-5; no firm D call. Germline loops: CDR1 SGHDT, CDR2 YYEEEE. This CDR3 comprises 15 residues. Trimming stripped 5 bases from V and 2 bases from J, with 16 bases between. CDR3 coding DNA: TGTGCCAGCAGTTATATTGTTGGCCTTCAAGAGACCCAGTACTTC. Translated, it gives CASSYIVGLQETQYF.

The rearrangement joins TRBV6-5 to TRBJ1-5; no definite D call. CDR1 and CDR2 (germline): MNHEY, SVGAGI. With 8 bases removed from V and 6 bases from J, the gap between germline ends came to 11 bases. The CDR3 spans 12 residues. In DNA form, the CDR3 reads TGTGCCAGCCCAGGTGCGGGTCAGCCCCAGCATTTT. Amino acid sequence: CASPGAGQPQHF.

In the case of this clonotype: One end of the junction does not line up with germline, which may come from a read error. This rearrangement joins TRBV7-2 to TRBJ1-5; D might be TRBD1 (5 bases). From germline, CDR1 is SGHTA and CDR2 FQGNSA. The CDR3 is 16 amino acids. CDR3 nucleotides: TGTGCCAGCAGCTTAGCGGGGGGAATTAGCGATCAGCCCCAGCATTTT. Translating it yields CASSLAGGISDQPQHF. Combining the CDR3 with reference TRBV7-2 and TRBJ1-5 gives the whole variable domain GAGVSQSPSNKVTEKGKDVELRCDPISGHTALYWYRQSLGQGLEFLIYFQGNSAPDKSGLPSDRFSAERTGGSVSTLTIQRTQQEDSAVYLCASSLAGGISDQPQHFGDGTRLSIL.

The CDR3 loop reads CASSFRSGPYNEQFF. The CDR3 DNA follows: TGCGCCAGCAGCTTCAGGTCAGGACCTTACAATGAGCAGTTCTTC. The V call is TRBV5-1, the J call TRBJ2-1; D ambiguous. With 2 bases removed from V and 4 bases from J, the gap between germline ends came to 13 bases. The CDR3 sequence is 15 residues long. Germline CDR1 and CDR2: SGHRS and YFSETQ.

This clonotype was recorded a few times. V gene TRBV7-2 combines with J gene TRBJ2-3; D not resolved. There are 14 residues in the CDR3. Germline values: CDR1 SGHTA, CDR2 FQGNSA. V lost 2 bases, J lost 5 bases, and 11 bases lay in between. For the CDR3, the DNA is TGTGCCAGCAGCTTATCGGCGGACGGAGATACGCAGTATTTT. Translating it yields CASSLSADGDTQYF.

Only a few counts were recorded for this clonotype. The chain employs TRBV24-1 and TRBJ2-3; 11 nucleotides line up with TRBD1. The germline CDR1 and CDR2 sequences are KGHDR and SFDVKD. The V and J ends lost 10 bases and 6 bases, in that order; junction bases with no gene match: 11. The CDR3 totals 15 residues. CDR3 coding DNA: TGTGCCACGCCCCCTCCGGGACAGGGGGGCGATACGCAGTATTTT. It is translated as CATPPPGQGGDTQYF.

This clonotype turned up a few times. The chain links TRBV7-9 to TRBJ1-1; maybe TRBD1 (5 bases). The CDR3 contains 14 residues. V was pared by 1 base and J by 8 bases, with 14 bases between. Germline lookup yields CDR1 SEHNR and CDR2 FQNEAQ (reference sequence). CDR3 sequence (DNA): TGTGCCAGCAGCTTAGATCAAGGGGATGAGGAAGCTTTCTTT. Amino acid sequence: CASSLDQGDEEAFF.

The genes are TRBV28 and TRBJ2-7; perhaps D is TRBD1 or TRBD2 (5 bases each). This CDR3 region has 15 residues. Germline V gene data show CDR1 as MDHEN and CDR2 as SYDVKM. Trimming removed 5 bases from V and 6 bases from J, with 20 bases in between. CDR3 nucleotide sequence: TGTGCCAGCAGTGCCCCGGGGCATGTCTCGGGCGAGCAGTACTTC. Residues: CASSAPGHVSGEQYF.

V gene TRBV7-9 combines with J gene TRBJ1-2; D may be TRBD1 (5 bases). This CDR3 has 13 residues. V was pared by 2 bases and J by 10 bases, with 14 bases between. CDR1 is SEHNR and CDR2 is FQNEAQ in the germline V gene (reference sequence). CDR3 sequence: CASSLSPRDDYTF. Here the CDR3 DNA reads TGTGCCAGCAGCTTATCCCCCCGGGACGACTACACCTTC.

This chain uses TRBV7-9 with TRBJ1-5, with TRBD1 as a possible D gene (5 bases). The CDR3 consists of 13 residues. Trimming took 8 bases from V and 3 from J, leaving 11 bases between them. Germline CDR1 and CDR2: SEHNR and FQNEAQ (reference sequence). For the CDR3, the DNA is TGTGCCAGCGGCTCCGGGACCAATCAGCCCCAGCATTTT. The encoded protein is CASGSGTNQPQHF. The full variable domain, its missing parts supplied by reference TRBV7-9 and TRBJ1-5, is DTGVSQNPRHKITKRGQNVTFRCDPISEHNRLYWYRQTLGQGPEFLTYFQNEAQLEKSRLLSDRFSAERPKGSFSTLEIQRTEQGDSAMYLCASGSGTNQPQHFGDGTRLSIL.

V is TRBV6-5 and J is TRBJ2-6; D not resolved. The CDR3 is made up of 16 amino acids. Trimming left V 5 bases short and J 0 bases short, with 11 bases between. Germline V gene data show CDR1 as MNHEY and CDR2 as SVGAGI. In DNA, the CDR3 is TGTGCCAGCAGTCACCACGCCGACTCTGGGGCCAACGTCCTGACTTTC. This codes for CASSHHADSGANVLTF.

For this clonotype: The junction and the germline gene differ at one end; a read error may be behind it. The J gene is TRBJ2-1, the V gene TRBV3-1, with a weak D call TRBD1 (6 bases). Germline V gives CDR1 LGHDT, CDR2 YNNKEL (reference sequence). This CDR3 has 18 amino acids. In DNA form, the CDR3 reads TGTGCCAGTAGCCAGGGGTATACTAGATCGGACTCCTACAATGAGCAGTTCTTC. This translates into CASSQGYTRSDSYNEQFF.